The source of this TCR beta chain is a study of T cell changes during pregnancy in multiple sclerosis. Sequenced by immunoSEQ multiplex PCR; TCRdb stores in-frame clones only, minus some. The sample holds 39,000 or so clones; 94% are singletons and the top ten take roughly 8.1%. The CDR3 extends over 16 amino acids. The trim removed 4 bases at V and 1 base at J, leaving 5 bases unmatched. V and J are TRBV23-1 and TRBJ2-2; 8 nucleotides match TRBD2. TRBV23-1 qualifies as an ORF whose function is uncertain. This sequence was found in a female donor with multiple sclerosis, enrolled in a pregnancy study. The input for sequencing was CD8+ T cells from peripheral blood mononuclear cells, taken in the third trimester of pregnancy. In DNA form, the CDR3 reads TGCGCCAGCAGTCTCGGCGGGGGGCTGAACACCGGGGAGCTGTTTTTT. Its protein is CASSLGGGLNTGELFF.